The clone carrying this TCR beta chain was seen at least ten times. What it recognizes is unknown. These data belong to a study of metastatic and nonmetastatic thyroid tumors. Study-wide results and caveats: For both blood and tumor, malignant thyroid tumors reportedly showed significantly higher TCR beta diversity than benign nodules did.

MiXCR was used by TCRdb to re-call the PCR reads. The data show over 35,000 clones, about 14% seen once. Treatment of any kind had been given to no patient before thyroid surgery. Germline V gives CDR1 SEHNR, CDR2 FQNEAQ (reference sequence). The V and J ends lost 6 bases and 5 bases respectively, with 13 bases between them. There are 13 residues in the CDR3. Material: blood. The sequence was obtained from a female donor with papillary thyroid cancer or a benign thyroid nodule (not recorded which). Some clones in this sample may be carry-over from other donors' samples. The chain is built from TRBV7-9 and TRBJ2-5; possible D gene TRBD1, 6 bases. The CDR3 DNA reads as TGTGCCAGCAGATTGCTCCAGGGGGAGACCCAGTACTTC. Translation: CASRLLQGETQYF.